This T cell receptor (beta chain) was obtained from a study of cytomegalovirus exposure and HLA in healthy donors. About the study: Around 200 million T cells yielded around 100 million unique TCR beta sequences, as an earlier analysis found.

After removal of 3 bases from V and 7 bases from J, the junction contained 11 bases not matched to a gene. Germline values: CDR1 GTSNPN, CDR2 SVGIG (reference sequence). This CDR3 region has 16 residues. About this clone: The antigen is not known.

This PCR relied on a set of 60 Vbeta primers and 13 Jbeta primers. Profiling relied on immunoSEQ multiplex PCR, and the TCRdb table lists in-frame clones only, not all of them. The table has around 120,000 clones, around 80% seen once. Points from the study as a whole: Common viral pathogens seemed, in a later analysis, to connect with several of the most significant clusters. Specificity for CMV antigens was confirmed in vitro for a few of the CMV-associated chains. According to the study, roughly 160 TCR beta chains were cytomegalovirus-associated.

Sample: PBMCs. The TCR comes from a female donor in good health and CMV-seropositive. The chain employs TRBV30 and TRBJ1-4, with 10 bases matching TRBD1. In DNA, the CDR3 is TGTGCCTGGAGCGCTATAGGGGGACAGGGGCGTGAAAAACTGTTTTTT. This translates into CAWSAIGGQGREKLFF.